The TCR beta chain described here comes from a study of T cell responses to AZD1222 COVID-19 vaccine. V was trimmed by 2 bases and J by 7 bases, leaving 12 bases between them. The CDR3 spans 14 residues. The germline CDR1 and CDR2 sequences are SGHAT and FQNNGV. Libraries were prepared by immunoSEQ multiplex PCR; TCRdb keeps only in-frame clonotypes and omits some of them. The table lists 93,000 or so clones, about 92% of them singletons. This clonotype was obtained from an adult in good health. This specimen consisted of peripheral blood, obtained on day 0 of AZD1222 vaccination. This chain links TRBV11-2 with TRBJ2-1, with TRBD2 as a possible D gene (5 bases). In nucleotides, the CDR3 is TGTGCCAGCAGCTTAACGCGAGGGTGGAATGAGCAGTTCTTC. This encodes CASSLTRGWNEQFF.